These 13 T cell receptor beta chains were all obtained from the same sample, sequenced in a study of response to subunit inactivated influenza vaccine. TCRdb processed the RT-PCR reads anew with MiXCR; each CDR3 protein has one entry. There are about 650,000 distinct CDR3 sequences in the sample; 11% to 15% occur only once, and 7.6% lies in the top ten. The sequenced sample was PBMCs from blood, obtained 14 days before vaccination. These receptors were collected from a man aged 50 to 60 who received an inactivated influenza vaccine.

This clonotype was observed a handful of times. V usage is TRBV29-1 and J usage is TRBJ2-5, with 7 bases aligning to TRBD2. Germline V CDR1 and CDR2: SQVTM, ANQGSEA. The CDR3 has 15 residues. J was trimmed by 4 bases and V by 6 bases; bases with no gene match: 14. The CDR3 DNA follows: TGCAGCGTGACCTCGGTGTTTGCTAGCGGAGAGACCCAGTACTTC. It specifies CSVTSVFASGETQYF.

V and J are TRBV5-1 and TRBJ2-1, with D tentatively TRBD1 (5 bases). This CDR3 comprises 17 residues. Germline V lookup: CDR1 SGHRS, CDR2 YFSETQ. The V gene lost 0 bases and the J gene lost 8 bases, with 21 bases spanning the gap. This CDR3 reads CASSLGLGPDRSDEQFF. CDR3 in DNA: TGCGCCAGCAGCTTGGGATTGGGGCCCGATCGGTCGGATGAGCAGTTCTTC.

The CDR3 DNA reads as TGTGCCAGCAGCCTCCGAACTGGACCTGTATACGAGCAGTACTTC. This codes for CASSLRTGPVYEQYF. This chain links TRBV9 with TRBJ2-7; D gene uncertain. The length of the CDR3 is 15 residues. Trimming left V 4 bases short and J 4 bases short, with 18 bases between. The germline gives CDR1 SGDLS, CDR2 YYNGEE. Combining the CDR3 with reference TRBV9 and TRBJ2-7 gives the whole variable domain DSGVTQTPKHLITATGQRVTLRCSPRSGDLSVYWYQQSLDQGLQFLIQYYNGEERAKGNILERFSAQQFPDLHSELNLSSLELGDSALYFCASSLRTGPVYEQYFGPGTRLTVT.

This clonotype was observed a handful of times. This CDR3 reads CASSQGTSGRETQYF. CDR3 nucleotide sequence: TGTGCCAGCAGCCAAGGGACTAGCGGGAGGGAGACCCAGTACTTC. The chain links TRBV3-1 to TRBJ2-5, with 14 nucleotides matching TRBD2. Germline V gene sequence: CDR1 LGHDT, CDR2 YNNKEL (reference sequence). After removal of 1 base from V and 5 bases from J, the junction contained 0 bases not matched to a gene. CDR3 size: 15 residues.

This rearrangement joins TRBV30 to TRBJ2-1; TRBD1 matches at 9 bases. The CDR3 totals 13 residues. Unmatched junction bases numbered 3, after V lost 4 bases and J lost 5 bases. Germline CDR1 reads GTSNPN; CDR2 reads SVGIG (reference sequence). CDR3 coding DNA: TGTGCCTGGATTGGGACAGGGCACAATGAGCAGTTCTTC. This encodes CAWIGTGHNEQFF.

The chain carries TRBV6-2 or TRBV6-3 and TRBJ2-3; D might be TRBD2 (5 bases). V dropped 8 bases and J dropped 0 bases, with 15 bases sitting between them. The CDR3 is 15 amino acids. Germline CDR1 MNHEY, CDR2 SVGEGT. CDR3 bases: TGTGCCAGCCACCCGGGATTCACTAGCACAGATACGCAGTATTTT. This encodes CASHPGFTSTDTQYF.

This clonotype has a handful of counts. CDR3 in DNA: TGTGCCAGCAGTTTAGGGACAAGGATTTACGAGCAGTACTTC. This translates into CASSLGTRIYEQYF. V is TRBV28 and J is TRBJ2-7; TRBD1 is a possible D gene (6 bases). This CDR3 has 14 residues. The germline V gene encodes CDR1 MDHEN and CDR2 SYDVKM. The V end lost 2 bases, the J end lost 4 bases, and 12 bases lay between the germline ends.

This clonotype showed up just a few times. The chain recombines TRBV4-1 with TRBJ1-6, with a possible D match to TRBD1 (5 bases). Between the trimmed V and J ends, which lost 3 bases and 0 bases, there was a span of 21 bases. The germline V gene has CDR1 MGHRA and CDR2 YSYEKL. CDR3 size: 20 residues. CDR3 bases: TGCGCCAGCAGCCAGACTATACCGGGACTCCGGAGCTCCTATAATTCACCCCTCCACTTT. This sequence encodes CASSQTIPGLRSSYNSPLHF.

The V and J genes are TRBV15 and TRBJ1-5; D gene uncertain. The CDR3 runs 13 residues. The germline V and J ends were trimmed by 1 base and 11 bases, with 12 bases remaining between them. Germline V CDR1 and CDR2: LNHNV, YYDKDF (reference sequence). CDR3 sequence reads: CATSRGGSLTQHF. The CDR3 bases are TGTGCCACCAGCAGAGGCGGGAGTCTCACCCAGCATTTT.

V is TRBV6-2 or TRBV6-3 and J is TRBJ2-1; D might be TRBD1 or TRBD2, each matching 5 bases. The V end lost 4 bases, the J end lost 10 bases, and 8 bases lay between the germline ends. Germline assignment: CDR1 MNHEY and CDR2 SVGEGT. The CDR3 consists of 11 residues. The CDR3 reads CASSFRDEQFF. DNA for the CDR3: TGTGCCAGCAGTTTCCGGGACGAGCAGTTCTTC.

There are a few counts of this clonotype. The gene calls are TRBV5-1 and TRBJ2-1; no definite D call. CDR3 length equals 14 residues. With 4 bases removed from V and 5 bases from J, the gap between germline ends came to 13 bases. Germline CDR1 SGHRS, CDR2 YFSETQ. The CDR3 DNA is TGCGCCAGCAGCCCAGAACCGCCCAACAATGAGCAGTTCTTC. This sequence encodes CASSPEPPNNEQFF.

V is TRBV20-1 and J is TRBJ1-5, with D hard to call. CDR1 DFQATT and CDR2 SNEGSKA come from the germline V gene (reference sequence). The CDR3 consists of 13 residues. Trimming removed 1 base from V and 3 bases from J, with 7 bases in between. The CDR3 region has the DNA TGCAGTGCTAGAGCCGTCCCCAATCAGCCCCAGCATTTT. It specifies CSARAVPNQPQHF.

Here the CDR3 DNA reads TGTGCCAGCAGCCTCTCTACAGGGGGCCAAATTAACACTGAAGCTTTCTTT. Protein product: CASSLSTGGQINTEAFF. This chain connects TRBV6-1 to TRBJ1-1; 9 bases are shared with TRBD1. Germline CDR1 is MNHNS and CDR2 is SASEGT. V lost 6 bases and J lost 2; bases outside the gene matches: 13. The CDR3 is made up of 17 amino acids.